The TCR beta chain under discussion was sequenced for a study of blood T cell repertoires in COVID-19. Across the study: Acute and convalescent COVID-19 specimens originated in the United States, Italy and Spain.

After removal of 1 base from V and 10 bases from J, the junction contained 3 bases not matched to a gene. Germline CDR1 is ENHRY and CDR2 is SYGVKD. This CDR3 spans 15 amino acids. In the study's own analysis: Reference gene primers were amplified, and this amplification served to estimate nucleated cell counts. Assay: immunoSEQ multiplex PCR; the TCRdb copy retains only in-frame clones and omits some. V and J calls plus clone size are reproduced from that table; the DNA served to infer D and trimming. The table shows some 85,000 clones, with about four fifths occurring only once. The sample consisted of peripheral blood. The origin of this receptor is a woman of 80 years or more with active or convalescent COVID-19. This chain uses TRBV10-3 with TRBJ1-6; 11 bases fit TRBD1. DNA for the CDR3: TGTGCCATCAGTGAGTTCGGGACAGGGGGATCACCCCTCCACTTT. It codes for CAISEFGTGGSPLHF.